This record looks at one T cell receptor beta chain sequence and its context. The source of the sample is a study of blood T cell repertoires in COVID-19. Study information: From the United States, Italy and Spain came samples of acute and convalescent COVID-19.

V lost 4 bases and J lost 14, with 21 bases in between. The germline V gene encodes CDR1 ENHRY and CDR2 SYGVKD. CDR3 length: 15 residues. In the original workflow: The assay estimated nucleated cells by amplifying reference gene primers. Sequenced by immunoSEQ multiplex PCR; TCRdb stores in-frame clones only, minus some. The V and J calls and clone size were taken over from that table, and D and trimming were inferred from the DNA. The table lists around 450,000 clones, around 90% of them singletons. This chain links TRBV10-3 with TRBJ1-6; D uncertain. Sequencing was carried out using PBMCs or T cells enriched from blood (not recorded which). This clonotype originated in a woman between 18 and 29 years old who had recovered from COVID-19. The chain's CDR3 is CAISGGAGSAVSLHF. Here the CDR3 DNA reads TGTGCCATCAGTGGAGGCGCGGGGTCAGCCGTATCCCTCCACTTT.